A single sample gave rise to the 30 T cell receptor beta chains below, sequenced in a study of shared clonotypes between healthy human individuals. CD8 cells classed as naive were CD45RO-negative and positively selected for CCR7, excluding terminally differentiated effector memory CD45RA+ cells. TCRdb's copy holds only in-frame clones and misses some; the assay was immunoSEQ multiplex PCR. Of some 1,900,000 clones listed, around 96% were seen once; the top ten hold more than 0.9%. Sequencing was carried out using naive CD8+ T cells sorted from blood. The origin of the receptors is a man younger than 35 in good health.

Points on this clone: Relative to the germline gene, one junction end is altered; a read error may explain this. The same CDR3 arises from other DNA sequences in this sample as well. The chain joins TRBV6-1 to TRBJ1-6, with D perhaps TRBD1 (5 bases). Germline V lookup: CDR1 MNHNS, CDR2 SASEGT. This CDR3 has 17 residues. This CDR3 reads CASSDRGLSSYNSPLHF. The CDR3 DNA follows: TGTGCCAGCAGTGATAGGGGCCTGAGCTCCTATAATTCACCCCTTCACTTT.

The J gene is TRBJ2-5, the V gene TRBV27; the match to TRBD2 covers 12 bases. Germline V gives CDR1 MNHEY, CDR2 SMNVEV (reference sequence). CDR3 size: 14 residues. Trimming removed 6 bases from V and 4 bases from J; junction bases left unmatched: 3. The CDR3 region has the DNA TGTGCCAGCAGGTTGGGACTAGCGGGAGAGACCCAGTACTTC. Residues: CASRLGLAGETQYF.

This chain joins TRBV5-4 and TRBJ2-5; D tentatively reads TRBD1 or TRBD2 (6 bases each). Germline values: CDR1 SGHNT, CDR2 YYREEE (reference sequence). With 3 bases removed from V and 5 bases from J, the gap between germline ends came to 17 bases. The CDR3 has 15 residues. As DNA, the CDR3 is TGTGCCAGCAGCTCCTCCGGGGGCCAAGGGGAGACCCAGTACTTC. Its protein product is CASSSSGGQGETQYF.

The rearrangement links TRBV6-1 to TRBJ1-2; the D gene is possibly TRBD1 (5 bases). The germline gives CDR1 MNHNS, CDR2 SASEGT. V lost 8 bases and J 5 bases, leaving 21 bases between the germline ends. The CDR3 extends over 15 amino acids. CDR3 coding DNA: TGTGCCAGCGTTGGGACGGCCCCGCTTGTGTATGGCTACACCTTC. Its translation: CASVGTAPLVYGYTF.

The rearrangement joins TRBV29-1 to TRBJ2-7, with a tentative D call TRBD1 (6 bases). V dropped 4 bases and J dropped 2 bases, with 12 bases sitting between them. There are 13 residues in the CDR3. Germline V gives CDR1 SQVTM, CDR2 ANQGSEA. The CDR3: CSVVTDRTYEQYF. The CDR3, as DNA: TGCAGCGTTGTTACCGACAGGACCTACGAGCAGTACTTC.

CDR3 DNA sequence: TGCGCCAGCAGCCAAGACGCGACAGGGACTAACTATGGCTACACCTTC. Its protein is CASSQDATGTNYGYTF. The chain uses TRBV4-3 and TRBJ1-2; 7 bases are shared with TRBD1. The CDR3 is made up of 16 amino acids. V lost 0 bases and J lost 0; bases outside the gene matches: 4. CDR1 is LGHNA and CDR2 is YSLEER in the germline V gene.

V gene TRBV10-3 combines with J gene TRBJ2-7, with D possibly being TRBD2 (6 bases). Trimming stripped 6 bases from V and 5 bases from J, with 23 bases between. This CDR3 contains 16 residues. CDR1 ENHRY and CDR2 SYGVKD come from the germline V gene. In DNA, the CDR3 is TGTGCCATCAGCGACGGAGGAGGGGCTCAGAAACACGAGCAGTACTTC. It is translated as CAISDGGGAQKHEQYF.

The genes are TRBV7-2 and TRBJ2-5; 9 bases are a match to TRBD2. V lost 5 bases to trimming and J lost 1 base; unmatched junction nucleotides: 11. Germline CDR1 reads SGHTA; CDR2 reads FQGNSA. The CDR3 has 17 amino acids. CDR3 bases: TGTGCCAGCAGCGTAGGGGCCCTAGCGGGGTCCCAAGAGACCCAGTACTTC. Translated, it gives CASSVGALAGSQETQYF.

The V gene is TRBV7-9, the J gene TRBJ1-2; TRBD1 is a possible D gene (5 bases). V dropped 1 base and J dropped 4 bases, with 13 bases sitting between them. Per the germline V gene, CDR1 is SEHNR and CDR2 is FQNEAQ (reference sequence). The CDR3 is made up of 15 amino acids. The CDR3 region is CASSLDGGSVYGYTF. For the CDR3, the DNA is TGTGCCAGCAGCTTAGATGGGGGATCGGTCTATGGCTACACCTTC.

About this clone itself: In the same sample, other DNA sequences code for this CDR3. The chain recombines TRBV7-2 with TRBJ2-2; D unclear. V dropped 1 base and J dropped 2 bases, with 5 bases sitting between them. In germline, CDR1 is SGHTA, CDR2 FQGNSA. The CDR3 has 14 residues. The CDR3 DNA reads as TGTGCCAGCAGCTTAGGGGTCAACACCGGGGAGCTGTTTTTT. Protein: CASSLGVNTGELFF.

About this clone: Within the sample, other DNA sequences also encode this same CDR3. The chain employs TRBV6-5 and TRBJ2-3, with 11 bases identical to TRBD2. The CDR3 has 15 amino acids. Germline trimming cut 2 bases from V and 3 bases from J; bases unmatched to any gene: 1. Germline assignment: CDR1 MNHEY and CDR2 SVGAGI. The CDR3 nucleotides read TGTGCCAGCAGTTACGGGACTAGCGGTACAGATACGCAGTATTTT. Translated: CASSYGTSGTDTQYF.

The chain carries TRBV9 and TRBJ2-1; 13 bases line up with TRBD2. Losses at the gene ends were 7 bases for V and 7 bases for J; bases not matched to a gene: 5. The CDR3 runs to 14 residues. Per the germline V gene, CDR1 is SGDLS and CDR2 is YYNGEE. This chain's CDR3 is CASGGTSGTNEQFF. CDR3 nucleotide sequence: TGTGCCAGCGGGGGGACTAGCGGGACAAATGAGCAGTTCTTC.

This chain joins TRBV14 and TRBJ2-7, with D hard to call. V lost 1 base to trimming and J lost 0 bases, with 4 bases between them. The CDR3 has 13 residues. The V gene's germline CDR1 is SGHDN and CDR2 FVKESK. CDR3 bases: TGTGCCAGCAGCCAAGGGGTCTCCTACGAGCAGTACTTC. Protein: CASSQGVSYEQYF.

The count of this clone is one. J is TRBJ1-1 and V is TRBV2; tentatively, D is TRBD1 (6 bases). V lost 9 bases and J lost 0, with 8 bases in between. Per the germline V gene, CDR1 is SNHLY and CDR2 is FYNNEI. The CDR3 sequence is 12 residues long. The CDR3 coding sequence is TGTGCCAGGGGGGACATGAACACTGAAGCTTTCTTT. Translating gives CARGDMNTEAFF.

The CDR3 loop is CASSELGGDGTQYF. CDR3 in DNA: TGTGCCAGCAGTGAATTGGGCGGGGACGGGACCCAGTACTTC. The chain links TRBV2 to TRBJ2-5; maybe TRBD2 (6 bases). The CDR3 covers 14 residues. V lost 2 bases and J 7 bases, leaving 14 bases between the germline ends. Germline V gives CDR1 SNHLY, CDR2 FYNNEI.

The chain carries TRBV25-1 and TRBJ1-2, with D uncertain. The CDR3 loop spans 13 amino acids. Deletions cut 1 base from V and 4 bases from J, with 7 bases between. Germline V gene data show CDR1 as MGHDK and CDR2 as SYGVNS. The CDR3 DNA reads TGTGCCAGCAGTGAATCCGTCGGCTATGGCTACACCTTC. Translated, it gives CASSESVGYGYTF.

This rearrangement joins TRBV9 to TRBJ2-7, with TRBD2 matching 12 bases. Trimming took 4 bases from V and 7 from J; bases not matched to a gene: 3. This CDR3 has 13 residues. Germline V gene sequence: CDR1 SGDLS, CDR2 YYNGEE. CDR3 DNA sequence: TGTGCCAGCAGCCCCGGACTAGCGGGGGAGCAGTACTTC. The encoded protein is CASSPGLAGEQYF.

A note on this clone: The sample holds other DNA sequences that translate to the same CDR3. V usage is TRBV6-1 and J usage is TRBJ2-2; D gene unclear. Germline V gives CDR1 MNHNS, CDR2 SASEGT. Trimming shortened V by 3 bases and J by 5 bases, and 4 bases separated the two germline ends. The CDR3 is made up of 12 amino acids. CDR3 sequence (DNA): TGTGCCAGCAGTGAGGGGACCGGGGAGCTGTTTTTT. As protein: CASSEGTGELFF.

The chain uses TRBV10-1 and TRBJ1-6; 11 bases map to TRBD1. Per germline, CDR1 WNHNN and CDR2 SYGVQD (reference sequence). The V segment lost 6 bases and the J segment 4 bases; nucleotides outside the gene matches: 11. The CDR3 length is 18 residues. Written as DNA, the CDR3 is TGCGCCAGCAGCGGACAGGGGGCGCCTGGTTCTTATAATTCACCCCTCCACTTT. Translation: CASSGQGAPGSYNSPLHF.

The chain combines TRBV6-6 with TRBJ2-2; 8 bases map to TRBD1. CDR3 length: 16 amino acids. The germline gives CDR1 MNHNY, CDR2 SVGAGI (reference sequence). Losses at the gene ends were 4 bases for V and 4 bases for J; bases not matched to a gene: 8. The CDR3 protein is CASSSMDRVGTGELFF. The CDR3 DNA reads as TGTGCCAGCAGTTCCATGGACAGGGTGGGCACCGGGGAGCTGTTTTTT.

This chain links TRBV4-3 with TRBJ2-5, with D perhaps assigned TRBD1 or TRBD2 (5 bases each). This CDR3 is 15 amino acids long. Per the germline V gene, CDR1 is LGHNA and CDR2 is YSLEER. Trimming removed 0 bases from V and 5 bases from J, with 13 bases in between. CDR3 protein: CASSQERGRGETQYF. The CDR3 DNA follows: TGCGCCAGCAGCCAAGAGAGGGGAAGAGGCGAGACCCAGTACTTC.

This chain uses TRBV5-1 with TRBJ2-2; 8 bases agree with TRBD1. The CDR3 extends over 16 amino acids. Germline values: CDR1 SGHRS, CDR2 YFSETQ. V lost 0 bases, J lost 4 bases, and 5 bases stayed unmatched. CDR3 amino acids: CASSLVAGGSTGELFF. CDR3 coding DNA: TGCGCCAGCAGCTTGGTTGCAGGGGGCAGCACCGGGGAGCTGTTTTTT.

The J gene is TRBJ1-4, the V gene TRBV15, with 7 bases matching TRBD1. V shed 3 bases and J 3 bases; nucleotides not matched to a gene: 10. This CDR3 region has 17 residues. Germline V gene sequence: CDR1 LNHNV, CDR2 YYDKDF (reference sequence). DNA of the CDR3: TGTGCCACCAGCAGGAGTAATTTACAGGGGTCTAATGAAAAACTGTTTTTT. This translates into CATSRSNLQGSNEKLFF.

J is TRBJ1-2 and V is TRBV30, with 7 bases matching TRBD1. The CDR3 length is 15 residues. Germline V gene lookup returns CDR1 GTSNPN and CDR2 SVGIG (reference sequence). V shed 3 bases, J shed 2 bases, and the junction held 9 bases outside the gene matches. The CDR3 DNA follows: TGTGCCTGGAGAGAGGGGACAGAGGTAAACTATGGCTACACCTTC. Translating gives CAWREGTEVNYGYTF.

The chain recombines TRBV13 with TRBJ1-4; no clear D. V lost 4 bases to trimming and J lost 6 bases, with 12 bases between them. Germline assignment: CDR1 PRHDT and CDR2 FYEKMQ (reference sequence). The CDR3 has 14 residues. CDR3 sequence (DNA): TGTGCCAGCAGCTCCGGAACAGACGATGAAAAACTGTTTTTT. Translating it yields CASSSGTDDEKLFF.

The CDR3 here is CASSDKQGGVPHSPLHF. The CDR3 bases are TGTGCCAGCAGTGACAAACAGGGGGGGGTACCCCATTCACCCCTCCACTTT. The rearrangement links TRBV6-1 to TRBJ1-6; the match to TRBD1 covers 8 bases. The germline CDR1 and CDR2 sequences are MNHNS and SASEGT. The CDR3 loop spans 17 amino acids. The V and J ends lost 3 bases and 8 bases, in that order; junction bases with no gene match: 12.

CDR3 amino acids: CASSSAVSSYEQYF. CDR3 DNA: TGTGCCAGTAGTTCAGCAGTAAGCTCCTACGAGCAGTACTTC. The chain employs TRBV19 and TRBJ2-7; D is uncertain. The germline V gene has CDR1 LNHDA and CDR2 SQIVND (reference sequence). The length of the CDR3 is 14 residues. Deletions cut 5 bases from V and 0 bases from J, with 11 bases between.

V usage is TRBV6-6 and J usage is TRBJ2-7; a possible D gene is TRBD2 (5 bases). Germline V gives CDR1 MNHNY, CDR2 SVGAGI (reference sequence). Trimming pared 2 bases from V and 4 bases from J, leaving 6 bases between. CDR3 length equals 12 residues. The chain's CDR3 is CASSYTGYEQYF. Here the CDR3 DNA reads TGTGCCAGCAGTTACACGGGATACGAGCAGTACTTC.

DNA of the CDR3: TGTGCCAGCAGCCACCTTGCGGGGGCCCTAGAGACCCAGTACTTC. Its translation: CASSHLAGALETQYF. The chain joins TRBV11-2 to TRBJ2-5, with TRBD2 as a possible D gene (7 bases). Germline loops: CDR1 SGHAT, CDR2 FQNNGV. Trimming shortened V by 5 bases and J by 4 bases, and 17 bases separated the two germline ends. The CDR3 contains 15 residues.

This clone was picked up one time. The chain employs TRBV28 and TRBJ2-5, with 7 bases lining up with TRBD1. V lost 8 bases and J lost 1; bases outside the gene matches: 10. There are 15 residues in the CDR3. Germline CDR1 is MDHEN and CDR2 is SYDVKM. CDR3 nucleotides: TGTGCCAGCGGGACAGCTGACCTTTTCCAAGAGACCCAGTACTTC. Translated, it gives CASGTADLFQETQYF.